The 10 T cell receptor beta chains below were found in one sample sequenced in a study of neurological immune-mediated disorders. TCRdb passed the 5' RACE reads through MiXCR, listing each CDR3 protein once. Found here are tens of thousands of distinct CDR3 sequences, 5% to 6% of them singletons; the top ten hold less than 2.5%. The sample consisted of PBMCs. These receptors were obtained from a woman in her twenties or thirties with multiple sclerosis.

This clonotype has ten or more counts. The chain links TRBV12-3 or TRBV12-4 to TRBJ2-2; D is tentatively TRBD1 or TRBD2 (5 bases each). This CDR3 comprises 14 residues. V lost 6 bases to trimming and J lost 3 bases, with 11 bases between them. CDR3 sequence reads: CASRDGADTGELFF. The CDR3 DNA reads as TGTGCCAGCAGGGACGGGGCGGACACCGGGGAGCTGTTTTTT.

At least ten counts were recorded for this clonotype. This sequence joins TRBV20-1 and TRBJ1-2; D possibly corresponds to TRBD1 (6 bases). The V end was cut by 3 bases, the J end by 3 bases, with 17 bases between. The CDR3 covers 15 residues. Germline V lookup: CDR1 DFQATT, CDR2 SNEGSKA (reference sequence). This CDR3 is CSASHGTRGYYGYTF. Written as DNA, the CDR3 is TGCAGTGCTAGTCACGGCACCAGGGGTTACTATGGCTACACCTTC.

This clonotype was observed many times. The genes are TRBV20-1 and TRBJ2-3, with D uncertain. Germline CDR1 reads DFQATT; CDR2 reads SNEGSKA (reference sequence). The CDR3 is made up of 15 amino acids. V was shortened by 0 bases and J by 1 base, with 11 bases between the two germline ends. CDR3 bases: TGCAGTGCTAGAGACCAGGAGATGGGCACAGATACGCAGTATTTT. Residues: CSARDQEMGTDTQYF.

Concerning this clonotype itself: This sequence may be a read error, since a much larger clone differs from it by one base. V usage is TRBV20-1 and J usage is TRBJ1-1; D uncertain. The CDR3 loop spans 13 amino acids. Germline-derived CDR1 and CDR2 are DFQATT and SNEGSKA (reference sequence). V gave up 7 bases and J gave up 0 bases, with 12 bases separating them. The CDR3 loop reads CSDGVIMNTEAFF. The DNA of the CDR3 is TGCAGTGATGGTGTAATTATGAACACTGAAGCTTTCTTT.

This clonotype occurred a few times. The CDR3 spells CSAIRTGTNNSPLHF. CDR3 in DNA: TGCAGTGCAATAAGGACAGGGACCAATAATTCACCCCTCCACTTT. The rearrangement uses TRBV20-1 and TRBJ1-6, with 8 bases lining up with TRBD1. In germline, CDR1 is DFQATT, CDR2 SNEGSKA (reference sequence). The CDR3 runs 15 residues. V trimming: 6 bases; J trimming: 5 bases; junction bases outside the gene matches: 9.

This clonotype was seen repeatedly, ten times or more. The V gene is TRBV20-1, the J gene TRBJ1-3; weak D call: TRBD1 (5 bases). CDR3 length: 14 residues. With 2 bases removed from V and 0 bases from J, the gap between germline ends came to 8 bases. CDR1 and CDR2 (germline): DFQATT, SNEGSKA (reference sequence). CDR3 in DNA: TGCAGTGCTAGATGGGGGAACTCTGGAAACACCATATATTTT. This gives the protein CSARWGNSGNTIYF.

This clonotype was observed many times. The gene calls are TRBV2 and TRBJ2-5, with unresolved D. Germline V gene lookup returns CDR1 SNHLY and CDR2 FYNNEI. V was pared by 8 bases and J by 1 base, with 11 bases between. This CDR3 has 13 residues. The CDR3 region is CASEEYFQETQYF. For the CDR3, the DNA is TGTGCCAGCGAAGAGTATTTCCAAGAGACCCAGTACTTC.

In the case of this clonotype: An end of the junction does not agree with germline; a read error may underlie this. J is TRBJ2-2 and V is TRBV20-1; D is perhaps TRBD2 (6 bases). The CDR3 is 14 amino acids. Germline loops: CDR1 DFQATT, CDR2 SNEGSKA (reference sequence). The CDR3 spells CSARGDSNTGELFF. Here the CDR3 DNA reads TGCAGTGCGAGAGGGGACTCGAACACCGGGGAGCTGTTTTTT.

Concerning this clonotype itself: This could be a read error, since a much larger clone is one nucleotide away. V usage is TRBV13 and J usage is TRBJ2-7; D is uncertain. Germline V gene data show CDR1 as PRHDT and CDR2 as FYEKMQ (reference sequence). The CDR3 loop spans 11 amino acids. The CDR3 sequence is CDSSPSSEQYV. CDR3 nucleotides: TGTGACAGCAGCCCCTCCTCCGAGCAGTACGTC.

This clonotype was recorded at least ten times. This chain connects TRBV10-3 to TRBJ1-1; 9 bases line up with TRBD1. With 4 bases clipped from V and 5 bases from J, the junction kept 14 bases outside the gene matches. The germline gives CDR1 ENHRY, CDR2 SYGVKD. This CDR3 is built from 17 residues. CDR3 DNA: TGTGCCATCAGTGCCGGGACAGGGATCCCGAGGTGGACTGAAGCTTTCTTT. Translation gives CAISAGTGIPRWTEAFF.